These T cell receptor beta chains were read from a single sample in a study of T-cell reconstitution after alpha-beta-depleted transplantation in children. One entry per CDR3 protein, called by TCRdb with MiXCR from the PCR reads. The sample holds hundreds of thousands of distinct CDR3 sequences, about 12% seen once. The sample here was PBMCs, taken before TCRalphabeta/CD19-depleted stem cell transplant. These receptors were obtained from a girl aged 2-10 years with congenital amegakaryocytic thrombocytopenia, due to receive a stem cell transplant. Each CDR3 is given without its conserved first and last residue. Fields, in order: V gene, clone size, CDR3 length, CDR3 protein. Clone size is stated in some rows and not others, as once, few, many or a class when expanded.

V: TRBV28
size: many
length: 11
CDR3: ASSFRVYYEQY

V: TRBV10-1
size: .
length: 14
CDR3: ASIKPADPHRDTQY

V: TRBV5-1
size: few
length: 11
CDR3: ASSGQQLETQY

V: TRBV7-9
size: few
length: 10
CDR3: ASSTTSHEQF

V: TRBV19
size: few
length: 12
CDR3: ATSRTGSTDTQY

V: TRBV28
size: many
length: 10
CDR3: ASSSGSSEQY

V: TRBV5-1
size: .
length: 15
CDR3: ASSPGTSGDPIYEQY

V: TRBV4-1
size: many
length: 17
CDR3: ASSQDEGLTSSYNSPLH

V: TRBV7-3
size: few
length: 13
CDR3: ASSSTRTSSDTQY

V: TRBV29-1
size: many
length: 13
CDR3: SVDPGRVEVDTQY

V: TRBV15
size: many
length: 12
CDR3: ATSGDRAVTEAF

V: TRBV27
size: .
length: 15
CDR3: ASSYASGTSSYNEQF

V: TRBV7-2
size: many
length: 10
CDR3: ASSLTDRKQF

V: TRBV29-1
size: few
length: 11
CDR3: SVEVVRSTEQY

V: TRBV5-1
size: many
length: 10
CDR3: ASSLQEDTQY

V: TRBV20-1
size: many
length: 12
CDR3: SARGEGAYNEQF

V: TRBV25-1
size: many
length: 11
CDR3: ASSEGQGDGYT

V: TRBV5-1
size: .
length: 14
CDR3: ASSFGDRGKGDTQY

V: TRBV4-2
size: few
length: 11
CDR3: ASSPAGEVEQF

V: TRBV5-1
size: few
length: 12
CDR3: ASSLARQTDTQY

V: TRBV9
size: many
length: 12
CDR3: ASSAWTDAYEQY

V: TRBV20-1
size: many
length: 12
CDR3: SAGSVDRYYEQY

V: TRBV12-3/TRBV12-4
size: many
length: 13
CDR3: ASRGRDRSSYEQY

V: TRBV27
size: many
length: 11
CDR3: ASSSYQGYEQY

V: TRBV20-1
size: many
length: 10
CDR3: SARSGSNEQF

V: TRBV2
size: many
length: 13
CDR3: ASSADRGDTDTQY

V: TRBV11-1
size: few
length: 16
CDR3: ASSLGGSSGASYNEQF

V: TRBV5-1
size: many
length: 10
CDR3: ASSLGDRKAF

V: TRBV6-1
size: many
length: 11
CDR3: ATKRGASSEAF

V: TRBV7-9
size: many
length: 15
CDR3: ASSLLDRGSYTDTQY

V: TRBV10-2
size: .
length: 14
CDR3: ASSESGPQVRDEQF

V: TRBV7-9
size: .
length: 14
CDR3: AIGRQWREFTGELF

V: TRBV28
size: many
length: 13
CDR3: ASSLGWPVPSEQY

V: TRBV12-3/TRBV12-4
size: many
length: 9
CDR3: ASSFIETQY

V: TRBV5-1
size: many
length: 12
CDR3: ASSLDRGIYEQY

V: TRBV15
size: few
length: 13
CDR3: ATSRSPTSAETQY

V: TRBV4-1
size: few
length: 16
CDR3: ASSQAFSGGGVKNIQY

V: TRBV5-1
size: many
length: 13
CDR3: ASSWGRRFGTEAF

V: TRBV3-1
size: .
length: 12
CDR3: ASRDTGGNQPQL

V: TRBV27
size: many
length: 12
CDR3: ASNNRDHRSPLH

V: TRBV5-1
size: many
length: 13
CDR3: ASSRRELLFDEQF

V: TRBV20-1
size: few
length: 13
CDR3: SAMRSSGPYNEQF

V: TRBV5-1
size: .
length: 16
CDR3: ASSRGGLPPSGANVLT

V: TRBV9
size: .
length: 11
CDR3: ASSVGLANVQF

V: TRBV20-1
size: few
length: 12
CDR3: SARVRQGSYEQY

V: TRBV29-1
size: few
length: 10
CDR3: SVRTGAGELF

V: TRBV7-9
size: many
length: 14
CDR3: ASSVIAGGPADTQY

V: TRBV12-3/TRBV12-4
size: .
length: 14
CDR3: ASTRPSGTSYNEQF

V: TRBV7-8
size: many
length: 15
CDR3: ASSNRQLVNRYNEQF